These 5 T cell receptor beta chains came from one sample sequenced in a study of cytomegalovirus exposure and HLA in healthy donors. PCR primers comprised 60 Vbeta and 13 Jbeta primers. Profiled with immunoSEQ multiplex PCR; TCRdb holds only in-frame clones, not every one. The table shows about 130,000 clones, with more than 60% occurring only once. Material: PBMCs. The receptors were sampled from a woman aged 35 to 49 in good health and CMV-seronegative.

The chain recombines TRBV11-2 with TRBJ2-5; the D gene is possibly TRBD1 (5 bases). Germline CDR1 SGHAT, CDR2 FQNNGV. Trimming pared 4 bases from V and 1 base from J, leaving 13 bases between. The CDR3 spans 15 residues. As DNA, the CDR3 is TGTGCCAGCAGCTACCTACGACAGTTCCAAGAGACCCAGTACTTC. Protein sequence: CASSYLRQFQETQYF.

This rearrangement joins TRBV30 to TRBJ2-4; TRBD1 matches at 7 bases. V lost 5 bases to trimming and J lost 12 bases; unmatched junction nucleotides: 10. This CDR3 spans 12 amino acids. Germline V gives CDR1 GTSNPN, CDR2 SVGIG (reference sequence). CDR3 in DNA: TGTGCCTGGTCCCCGACTGGGGACAGTCAGTACTTC. Amino acid sequence: CAWSPTGDSQYF.

This chain connects TRBV10-2 to TRBJ2-5; D is perhaps TRBD2 (6 bases). The CDR3 runs 14 residues. The germline gives CDR1 WSHSY, CDR2 SAAADI. V lost 0 bases, J lost 7 bases, and 12 bases lay in between. Here the CDR3 reads CASSESRVGGTQYF. Written as DNA, the CDR3 is TGCGCCAGCAGTGAGTCGAGGGTCGGGGGGACCCAGTACTTC.

V gene TRBV7-9 combines with J gene TRBJ2-7; the match to TRBD1 covers 8 bases. CDR3 size: 14 residues. Germline V gene sequence: CDR1 SEHNR, CDR2 FQNEAQ (reference sequence). Trimming removed 0 bases from V and 6 bases from J; junction bases left unmatched: 4. CDR3 sequence reads: CASSLADREREQYF. As DNA, the CDR3 is TGTGCCAGCAGCTTAGCGGACAGGGAGCGCGAGCAGTACTTC. Using reference TRBV7-9 and TRBJ2-7 for the parts outside the CDR3, the full variable domain is DTGVSQNPRHKITKRGQNVTFRCDPISEHNRLYWYRQTLGQGPEFLTYFQNEAQLEKSRLLSDRFSAERPKGSFSTLEIQRTEQGDSAMYLCASSLADREREQYFGPGTRLTVT.

The chain uses TRBV28 and TRBJ1-2, with D possibly being TRBD1 (6 bases). This CDR3 has 12 residues. The V end lost 6 bases, the J end lost 5 bases, and 10 bases lay between the germline ends. Germline V gene sequence: CDR1 MDHEN, CDR2 SYDVKM. This CDR3 reads CASSLQGYGYTF. Written as DNA, the CDR3 is TGTGCCAGCAGCCTACAGGGTTATGGCTACACCTTC.